This TCR beta chain was found in a study of shared clonotypes between healthy human individuals. Study-wide background: Donors, aged 18 to 49, were a couple of women and a few men. Whole-study findings and limits: Several donors shared 4.5% to 6.5% of their naive CD4 clonotypes. Donor clonotype sharing was expected to depend on sequencing depth.

On this clone itself: Its specificity is not known.

CD4+ cells underwent separation, giving CD45RA+ naive and CD45RA-negative memory subsets. Repertoires were generated with immunoSEQ multiplex PCR, while TCRdb's copy carries only in-frame clones and drops some. The profile shows some 1 million clones, about 74% of them singletons. The source of this sequence is a man aged 18 to 30 in good health. Sequencing was done on a sample of memory CD4+ T cells sorted from blood. Subset of the sample: CD45RA-negative fraction.

The CDR3 DNA reads as TGTGCCAGTAGACGACTAGCGGGGGATTACAATGAGCAGTTCTTC. This encodes CASRRLAGDYNEQFF. This chain joins TRBV6-1 and TRBJ2-1; 12 nucleotides line up with TRBD2. Germline values: CDR1 MNHNS, CDR2 SASEGT. This CDR3 contains 15 residues. J gave up 4 bases and V 9 bases, and 7 bases lay outside the gene matches.